The 28 T cell receptor beta chains below come from one sample, sequenced in a study of blood T cell repertoires in COVID-19. Only in-frame clones appear in the TCRdb table, and some are missing; sequencing was by immunoSEQ multiplex PCR. This table has 95,000 to 120,000 clones, approximately 70% appearing once. Material for sequencing was peripheral blood. The receptor set was obtained from a woman between 35 and 50 years old with acute or convalescent COVID-19.

Here the CDR3 reads CASSLGTGGLWQPQHF. CDR3 DNA: TGTGCCAGCAGCTTGGGGACAGGGGGCCTCTGGCAGCCCCAGCATTTT. The chain combines TRBV7-2 with TRBJ1-5; 12 bases line up with TRBD1. V was pared by 3 bases and J by 7 bases, with 7 bases of the junction left unmatched. Per germline, CDR1 SGHTA and CDR2 FQGNSA. The CDR3 runs to 16 residues.

The chain recombines TRBV10-3 with TRBJ1-1; 9 bases match TRBD1. This CDR3 comprises 13 residues. The junction had 2 bases not matched to a gene; V was cut back by 6 bases and J by 3 bases. In germline, CDR1 is ENHRY, CDR2 SYGVKD. The CDR3 is CAISWTGDTEAFF. Written as DNA, the CDR3 is TGTGCCATCAGCTGGACAGGGGACACTGAAGCTTTCTTT.

This chain joins TRBV19 and TRBJ2-5; 12 nucleotides match TRBD2. The ends lost 5 bases at V and 2 bases at J; junction bases unmatched: 6. CDR1 LNHDA and CDR2 SQIVND come from the germline V gene (reference sequence). The CDR3 runs 16 residues. The CDR3: CASSLTTSGGQETQYF. The CDR3 DNA sequence: TGTGCCAGTAGTTTGACGACTAGCGGGGGTCAAGAGACCCAGTACTTC.

This rearrangement joins TRBV5-4 to TRBJ2-7, with a possible D match to TRBD2 (6 bases). Germline V CDR1 and CDR2: SGHNT, YYREEE (reference sequence). V shed 1 base and J shed 4 bases, with 15 bases lying between them. This CDR3 is built from 15 residues. This chain's CDR3 is CASSLRRDSLYEQYF. CDR3 coding DNA: TGTGCCAGCAGCTTGAGAAGGGACTCCCTTTACGAGCAGTACTTC.

J is TRBJ1-2 and V is TRBV10-1; the D gene is possibly TRBD1 (5 bases). V was clipped by 3 bases and J by 8 bases, with 13 bases between them. Germline V gene data show CDR1 as WNHNN and CDR2 as SYGVQD (reference sequence). The CDR3 contains 13 residues. This CDR3 reads CASSDPRGWGYTF. The CDR3 DNA reads as TGCGCCAGCAGTGATCCAAGGGGTTGGGGCTACACCTTC.

V is TRBV19 and J is TRBJ2-7; tentative D call: TRBD1 (5 bases). CDR3 size: 16 residues. The germline V and J ends were trimmed by 2 bases and 3 bases, with 17 bases remaining between them. CDR1 and CDR2 from the germline V gene are LNHDA and SQIVND (reference sequence). CDR3 residues: CASSISPLQGFYEQYF. The CDR3 nucleotides are TGTGCCAGTAGTATATCCCCCCTCCAGGGTTTCTACGAGCAGTACTTC. The variable domain in full, with the rest retrieved from reference TRBV19 and TRBJ2-7, is DGGITQSPKYLFRKEGQNVTLSCEQNLNHDAMYWYRQDPGQGLRLIYYSQIVNDFQKGDIAEGYSVSREKKESFPLTVTSAQKNPTAFYLCASSISPLQGFYEQYFGPGTRLTVT.

The rearrangement joins TRBV18 to TRBJ1-2; D might be TRBD1 (5 bases). Germline V gene lookup returns CDR1 KGHSH and CDR2 LQKENI. The CDR3 is 14 amino acids. Trimming shortened V by 0 bases and J by 4 bases, and 9 bases separated the two germline ends. CDR3 loop: CASSPPRVGYGYTF. The CDR3 DNA follows: TGTGCCAGCTCACCACCCAGGGTGGGCTATGGCTACACCTTC.

The V call is TRBV6-2 or TRBV6-3, the J call TRBJ2-3; 12 bases align to TRBD2. From germline, CDR1 is MNHEY and CDR2 SVGEGT. The V segment lost 4 bases and the J segment 4 bases; nucleotides outside the gene matches: 6. CDR3 length equals 16 residues. The CDR3 is CASSWGLAGFADTQYF. The CDR3 DNA reads as TGTGCCAGCAGTTGGGGACTAGCGGGTTTTGCAGATACGCAGTATTTT.

The V call is TRBV5-1, the J call TRBJ2-2; 7 bases fit TRBD2. Germline V gives CDR1 SGHRS, CDR2 YFSETQ. This CDR3 has 18 amino acids. Trimming took 4 bases from V and 1 from J; bases not matched to a gene: 13. The CDR3 here is CASSPSSGGPRNTGELFF. DNA for the CDR3: TGCGCCAGCAGCCCGAGTTCGGGAGGACCTAGGAACACCGGGGAGCTGTTTTTT.

This chain uses TRBV28 with TRBJ2-3, with 9 bases that match TRBD1. Germline values: CDR1 MDHEN, CDR2 SYDVKM. The CDR3 totals 16 residues. V lost 5 bases and J lost 3; bases outside the gene matches: 9. The CDR3 sequence: CASSRTGGAKTDTQYF. The CDR3 nucleotides read TGTGCCAGCAGTAGAACAGGGGGCGCGAAGACAGATACGCAGTATTTT. The entire variable domain, with the rest obtained from reference TRBV28 and TRBJ2-3, is as follows: DVKVTQSSRYLVKRTGEKVFLECVQDMDHENMFWYRQDPGLGLRLIYFSYDVKMKEKGDIPEGYSVSREKKERFSLILESASTNQTSMYLCASSRTGGAKTDTQYFGPGTRLTVL.

The chain has TRBV5-6 and TRBJ1-1, with D unclear. Trimming cost V 3 bases and J 5 bases, with 14 bases left between them. Per the germline V gene, CDR1 is SGHDT and CDR2 is YYEEEE. The CDR3 spans 14 residues. CDR3 DNA sequence: TGTGCCAGCAGCTCTAAACCCGAACGGACTGAAGCTTTCTTT. This codes for CASSSKPERTEAFF. Full variable domain (rest looked up from reference TRBV5-6 and TRBJ1-1): DAGVTQSPTHLIKTRGQQVTLRCSPKSGHDTVSWYQQALGQGPQFIFQYYEEEERQRGNFPDRFSGHQFPNYSSELNVNALLLGDSALYLCASSSKPERTEAFFGQGTRLTVV.

This chain joins TRBV2 and TRBJ1-1, with unresolved D. This CDR3 contains 12 residues. Germline V lookup: CDR1 SNHLY, CDR2 FYNNEI. V was trimmed by 8 bases and J by 1 base, leaving 8 bases between them. CDR3 coding DNA: TGTGCCAGCCAAAGACAGAACACTGAAGCTTTCTTT. Translated, it gives CASQRQNTEAFF.

The genes are TRBV19 and TRBJ1-2; 7 bases map to TRBD1. V gave up 3 bases and J gave up 5 bases; unmatched junction bases: 3. Germline values: CDR1 LNHDA, CDR2 SQIVND (reference sequence). The CDR3 length is 13 residues. The CDR3 nucleotides are TGTGCCAGTAGTATGGGGGACAGATATGGCTACACCTTC. Translated, it gives CASSMGDRYGYTF.

J is TRBJ2-1 and V is TRBV6-6; 12 nucleotides line up with TRBD2. The germline V gene encodes CDR1 MNHNY and CDR2 SVGAGI (reference sequence). The ends lost 6 bases at V and 4 bases at J; junction bases unmatched: 4. The CDR3 consists of 15 residues. This CDR3 reads CASRRTSGEYNEQFF. Written as DNA, the CDR3 is TGTGCCAGCAGAAGGACTAGCGGGGAATACAATGAGCAGTTCTTC.

V is TRBV7-3 and J is TRBJ2-3; weak D call: TRBD2 (7 bases). Per germline, CDR1 SGHTA and CDR2 FQGTGA. The CDR3 length is 14 residues. Trimming removed 5 bases from V and 2 bases from J, with 11 bases in between. CDR3 DNA: TGTGCCAGCAGCCGCGGGGGCCACACAGATACGCAGTATTTT. This translates into CASSRGGHTDTQYF.

The chain employs TRBV11-3 and TRBJ2-1; perhaps TRBD2 as D (7 bases). Germline V gene sequence: CDR1 SGHNT, CDR2 YENEEA. V was shortened by 0 bases and J by 4 bases, with 10 bases between the two germline ends. The CDR3 is made up of 15 amino acids. This CDR3 reads CASSLEGGAYNEQFF. In nucleotides, the CDR3 is TGTGCCAGCAGCTTAGAGGGGGGGGCATACAATGAGCAGTTCTTC.

This clone was seen more than once but under ten times. The rearrangement links TRBV7-2 to TRBJ2-7; 8 nucleotides agree with TRBD2. Germline CDR1 is SGHTA and CDR2 is FQGNSA. V was pared by 1 base and J by 0 bases, with 5 bases of the junction left unmatched. This CDR3 comprises 16 residues. CDR3 sequence: CASSLGPAGVSYEQYF. CDR3 coding DNA: TGTGCCAGCAGCTTAGGGCCAGCGGGGGTCTCCTACGAGCAGTACTTC. The entire variable domain, with the rest obtained from reference TRBV7-2 and TRBJ2-7, is as follows: GAGVSQSPSNKVTEKGKDVELRCDPISGHTALYWYRQSLGQGLEFLIYFQGNSAPDKSGLPSDRFSAERTGGSVSTLTIQRTQQEDSAVYLCASSLGPAGVSYEQYFGPGTRLTVT.

This chain joins TRBV28 and TRBJ1-5, with a possible D match to TRBD1 (5 bases). The CDR3 spans 14 residues. Germline V gives CDR1 MDHEN, CDR2 SYDVKM. The V end lost 7 bases, the J end lost 7 bases, and 17 bases lay between the germline ends. In DNA form, the CDR3 reads TGTGCCAGCATCTCCGGGGGGTTTGGGCAGCCCCAGCATTTT. Protein product: CASISGGFGQPQHF.

V gene TRBV6-5 combines with J gene TRBJ1-2, with 8 nucleotides matching TRBD1. This CDR3 is 12 amino acids long. CDR1 and CDR2 (germline): MNHEY, SVGAGI. V lost 5 bases and J lost 7; bases outside the gene matches: 3. CDR3 protein: CASSTTGAGYTF. The CDR3 coding sequence is TGTGCCAGCAGTACGACAGGGGCTGGCTACACCTTC.

The chain couples TRBV5-1 to TRBJ2-7; 12 bases agree with TRBD2. J gave up 0 bases and V 0 bases, and 10 bases lay outside the gene matches. This CDR3 is 19 amino acids long. Per germline, CDR1 SGHRS and CDR2 YFSETQ. The CDR3 spells CASSLASQRLAGASYEQYF. CDR3 sequence (DNA): TGCGCCAGCAGCTTGGCCTCGCAAAGACTAGCGGGGGCCTCCTACGAGCAGTACTTC.

This clone appeared many times. This rearrangement joins TRBV15 to TRBJ2-2; no clear D gene. The CDR3 runs to 15 residues. CDR1 and CDR2 (germline): LNHNV, YYDKDF (reference sequence). V lost 0 bases and J lost 6, with 11 bases in between. CDR3 in amino acids: CATSRDVEISGELFF. The DNA of the CDR3 is TGTGCCACCAGCAGAGATGTGGAGATCTCCGGGGAGCTGTTTTTT.

The rearrangement joins TRBV4-1 to TRBJ1-5; the D gene is possibly TRBD1 (6 bases). Trimming removed 3 bases from V and 2 bases from J, with 11 bases in between. Germline V CDR1 and CDR2: MGHRA, YSYEKL. The CDR3 runs 15 residues. The CDR3 DNA is TGCGCCAGCAGCCACTCCTGGACAGGCAATCAGCCCCAGCATTTT. Translating it yields CASSHSWTGNQPQHF.

The chain recombines TRBV5-1 with TRBJ2-3; tentatively, D is TRBD1 (6 bases). Per germline, CDR1 SGHRS and CDR2 YFSETQ. Trimming removed 4 bases at V and 1 base at J, with 16 bases between. The CDR3 is 16 amino acids. CDR3 amino acids: CASSVTGTSGTDTQYF. In DNA, the CDR3 is TGCGCCAGCAGCGTCACCGGGACATCAGGCACAGATACGCAGTATTTT.

This clone was seen only a few times. V gene TRBV7-3 combines with J gene TRBJ2-2; TRBD1 might be the D (6 bases). The CDR3 is 14 amino acids. Trimming removed 5 bases from V and 3 bases from J, with 10 bases in between. Germline CDR1 and CDR2: SGHTA and FQGTGA. Here the CDR3 reads CASSEGVYTGELFF. Here the CDR3 DNA reads TGTGCCAGCAGCGAGGGGGTCTACACCGGGGAGCTGTTTTTT.

The chain carries TRBV5-8 and TRBJ2-3, with 9 bases fitting TRBD2. Germline CDR1 SGHTS, CDR2 YDEGEE. The CDR3 is made up of 17 amino acids. The V segment lost 2 bases and the J segment 0 bases; nucleotides outside the gene matches: 7. CDR3 bases: TGTGCCAGCAGCTTTGGTAGCGGGGGACCTAGCACAGATACGCAGTATTTT. Encoded protein: CASSFGSGGPSTDTQYF.

The V call is TRBV3-1 (or the pseudogene TRBV3-2), the J call TRBJ1-3, with D unresolved. Germline V gene data show CDR1 as LGHDT and CDR2 as YNNKEL (reference sequence). CDR3 length equals 14 residues. V was cut by 0 bases and J by 5 bases, with 8 bases left in between. The CDR3 sequence is CASSQEGSRNTIYF. In DNA, the CDR3 is TGTGCCAGCAGCCAAGAGGGCAGCCGAAACACCATATATTTT.

Worth noting for this clone: A read error may account for a junction end that differs from germline. This sample also contains other DNA sequences that code for the same CDR3. The CDR3 protein is CASSRDSQNEKLFF. In DNA form, the CDR3 reads TGCGCCAGCAGCCGGGACAGTCAAAATGAAAAATTGTTTTTT. The V call is TRBV5-1, the J call TRBJ1-4; 7 nucleotides agree with TRBD1. The CDR3 extends over 14 amino acids. CDR1 SGHRS and CDR2 YFSETQ come from the germline V gene.

This clone has a single count. V usage is TRBV12-3 or TRBV12-4 and J usage is TRBJ1-6; D may be TRBD1 (5 bases). This CDR3 region has 12 residues. V lost 6 bases, J lost 10 bases, and 10 bases lay in between. CDR3 in amino acids: CASSGGFSPLHF. DNA for the CDR3: TGTGCCAGCAGCGGGGGGTTCTCACCCCTCCACTTT.